What follows is one TCR beta chain and its context. Its antigen remains unknown. Generated by immunoSEQ multiplex PCR, the TCRdb table keeps only in-frame clones and is missing some. The table includes around 10,000 clones, 70% to 80% detected once. The source of the sample is a study of OX40 agonist ivuxolimab in advanced cancers. Study at large: The patients received agonistic anti-OX40 (CD134) antibody ivuxolimab. Intravenous ivuxolimab was administered to patients every 2 weeks at 0.01 to 10 mg/kg.

Whole-study results and caveats: Relative to CD4+ cells, CD8+ T cells on average had more expanded clones.

V dropped 1 base and J dropped 10 bases, with 14 bases sitting between them. The CDR3 covers 15 residues. Germline V gives CDR1 LGHNA, CDR2 YSLEER. This sequence was found in an adult with an advanced solid tumor such as melanoma, head and neck, liver or kidney cancer. Material: CD4+ or CD8+ T cells sorted from blood, obtained in a trial of the OX40 agonist ivuxolimab. The genes are TRBV4-3 and TRBJ1-6; D is perhaps TRBD1 (5 bases). The CDR3 nucleotides are TGCGCCAGCAGCCAAGGTCGCAGGGAGACGTCACCCCTCCACTTT. Translated: CASSQGRRETSPLHF.